Each of the 14 T cell receptor beta chains below was sequenced from the same sample in a study of blood T cell repertoires in COVID-19. Sequencing used immunoSEQ multiplex PCR; TCRdb keeps in-frame clones, though not all of them. Of 250,000 or so clones in the sample, over 80% were seen once. Specimen: peripheral blood. The receptor source for this set is a woman in her fifties or sixties with active or convalescent COVID-19.

The DNA for the CDR3 is TGTGCCAGCTCCCAGGGGTCCCCCGGCAATGAGCAGTTCTTC. Amino acid sequence: CASSQGSPGNEQFF. The V and J genes are TRBV18 and TRBJ2-1; D perhaps matches TRBD1 (6 bases). The CDR3 consists of 14 residues. V shed 6 bases and J shed 6 bases, with 15 bases lying between them. Germline CDR1 and CDR2: KGHSH and LQKENI.

The V and J genes are TRBV7-9 and TRBJ2-1, with TRBD2 matching 13 bases. CDR3 size: 17 residues. The V and J ends lost 5 bases and 1 base, in that order; junction bases with no gene match: 5. The V gene's germline CDR1 is SEHNR and CDR2 FQNEAQ (reference sequence). This CDR3 is CASSPGLAGRSYNEQFF. The CDR3 nucleotides are TGTGCCAGCAGCCCGGGACTAGCGGGAAGGTCCTACAATGAGCAGTTCTTC.

DNA of the CDR3: TGTGCCAGTAGTGGAGTCGGACAGACTTACGAGCAGTACTTC. Residues: CASSGVGQTYEQYF. The chain carries TRBV19 and TRBJ2-7, with D maybe TRBD1 (6 bases). Germline-derived CDR1 and CDR2 are LNHDA and SQIVND (reference sequence). This CDR3 contains 14 residues. Trimming stripped 5 bases from V and 4 bases from J, with 15 bases between.

The chain couples TRBV28 to TRBJ1-1, with no clear D. V dropped 7 bases and J dropped 11 bases, with 17 bases sitting between them. The CDR3 totals 12 residues. Germline V gene lookup returns CDR1 MDHEN and CDR2 SYDVKM. CDR3 residues: CASIQEGRRAFF. The CDR3 DNA reads TGTGCCAGCATCCAGGAGGGCAGAAGGGCTTTCTTT.

This clone has only a few counts. The J gene is TRBJ2-2, the V gene TRBV19; 9 bases match TRBD1. Germline V gives CDR1 LNHDA, CDR2 SQIVND (reference sequence). With V trimmed by 7 bases and J by 1 base, 7 bases remained unmatched. The CDR3 is made up of 16 amino acids. CDR3 residues: CASTPGQGGNTGELFF. In DNA, the CDR3 is TGTGCCAGTACCCCGGGACAGGGAGGGAACACCGGGGAGCTGTTTTTT.

This clone appeared a single time. The rearrangement joins TRBV29-1 to TRBJ2-1; 10 bases map to TRBD2. J was trimmed by 3 bases and V by 8 bases; bases with no gene match: 7. The length of the CDR3 is 14 residues. Germline values: CDR1 SQVTM, CDR2 ANQGSEA. CDR3 nucleotides: TGCAGCTGGACTAGCGGAGGACTCTACAATGAGCAGTTCTTC. This gives the protein CSWTSGGLYNEQFF.

The rearrangement links TRBV11-3 to TRBJ2-4; 12 positions match TRBD2. CDR3 length: 19 amino acids. Trimming took 5 bases from V and 0 from J; bases not matched to a gene: 11. Germline V gene lookup returns CDR1 SGHNT and CDR2 YENEEA. CDR3 in DNA: TGTGCCAGCAGCCCGACGGCGACTAGCGGGAGCCTAGCCAAAAACATTCAGTACTTC. Translating it yields CASSPTATSGSLAKNIQYF.

The chain combines TRBV4-1 with TRBJ2-1; 9 bases agree with TRBD2. The CDR3 is 15 residues long. Germline V gene sequence: CDR1 MGHRA, CDR2 YSYEKL. V trimming: 1 base; J trimming: 7 bases; junction bases outside the gene matches: 5. CDR3 loop: CASSQVAGAPNEQFF. CDR3 DNA: TGCGCCAGCAGCCAAGTAGCGGGGGCCCCGAATGAGCAGTTCTTC.

The chain uses TRBV2 and TRBJ2-3; 12 bases agree with TRBD1. Per germline, CDR1 SNHLY and CDR2 FYNNEI. This CDR3 is built from 19 residues. V trimming: 3 bases; J trimming: 1 base; junction bases outside the gene matches: 11. Written as DNA, the CDR3 is TGTGCCAGCAGTGAGCTCCGGGACAGGGGGCTTTATGGCACAGATACGCAGTATTTT. This encodes CASSELRDRGLYGTDTQYF.

The DNA of the CDR3 is TGTGCCAGCAGCCCCGGGTTGGAAGAGACCCAGTACTTC. Residues: CASSPGLEETQYF. The rearrangement links TRBV7-9 to TRBJ2-5, with D hard to call. V was cut by 5 bases and J by 3 bases, with 10 bases left in between. In germline, CDR1 is SEHNR, CDR2 FQNEAQ (reference sequence). The CDR3 totals 13 residues. Using reference TRBV7-9 and TRBJ2-5 for the parts outside the CDR3, the full variable domain is DTGVSQNPRHKITKRGQNVTFRCDPISEHNRLYWYRQTLGQGPEFLTYFQNEAQLEKSRLLSDRFSAERPKGSFSTLEIQRTEQGDSAMYLCASSPGLEETQYFGPGTRLLVL.

The chain couples TRBV19 to TRBJ1-4, with a possible D match to TRBD1 (5 bases). The CDR3 has 14 residues. Trimming took 3 bases from V and 0 from J, leaving 5 bases between them. In germline, CDR1 is LNHDA, CDR2 SQIVND (reference sequence). CDR3 nucleotides: TGTGCCAGTAGTATGGGGCCAACTAATGAAAAACTGTTTTTT. Encoded protein: CASSMGPTNEKLFF.

The chain joins TRBV18 to TRBJ2-3; 9 bases align to TRBD2. The CDR3 totals 15 residues. Losses at the gene ends were 1 base for V and 5 bases for J; bases not matched to a gene: 4. CDR1 and CDR2 from the germline V gene are KGHSH and LQKENI. The CDR3 reads CASSPLAGEVDTQYF. CDR3 coding DNA: TGTGCCAGCTCACCACTAGCGGGAGAGGTAGATACGCAGTATTTT.

The chain uses TRBV15 and TRBJ2-1, with 13 bases that match TRBD2. The CDR3 sequence is 15 residues long. Germline trimming cut 4 bases from V and 6 bases from J; bases unmatched to any gene: 3. Per germline, CDR1 LNHNV and CDR2 YYDKDF (reference sequence). CDR3 bases: TGTGCCACCAGCATTAGGACTAGCGGGGGCAATGAGCAGTTCTTC. Translating gives CATSIRTSGGNEQFF.

The V gene is TRBV11-2, the J gene TRBJ2-1; the match to TRBD2 covers 11 bases. This CDR3 has 14 residues. The germline V gene encodes CDR1 SGHAT and CDR2 FQNNGV. The V gene end was trimmed by 5 bases and the J gene end by 7 bases; junction bases not matched to a gene: 4. In DNA form, the CDR3 reads TGTGCCAGCAGCCGTAGCGGGAGGGGAAATGAGCAGTTCTTC. Translation: CASSRSGRGNEQFF.